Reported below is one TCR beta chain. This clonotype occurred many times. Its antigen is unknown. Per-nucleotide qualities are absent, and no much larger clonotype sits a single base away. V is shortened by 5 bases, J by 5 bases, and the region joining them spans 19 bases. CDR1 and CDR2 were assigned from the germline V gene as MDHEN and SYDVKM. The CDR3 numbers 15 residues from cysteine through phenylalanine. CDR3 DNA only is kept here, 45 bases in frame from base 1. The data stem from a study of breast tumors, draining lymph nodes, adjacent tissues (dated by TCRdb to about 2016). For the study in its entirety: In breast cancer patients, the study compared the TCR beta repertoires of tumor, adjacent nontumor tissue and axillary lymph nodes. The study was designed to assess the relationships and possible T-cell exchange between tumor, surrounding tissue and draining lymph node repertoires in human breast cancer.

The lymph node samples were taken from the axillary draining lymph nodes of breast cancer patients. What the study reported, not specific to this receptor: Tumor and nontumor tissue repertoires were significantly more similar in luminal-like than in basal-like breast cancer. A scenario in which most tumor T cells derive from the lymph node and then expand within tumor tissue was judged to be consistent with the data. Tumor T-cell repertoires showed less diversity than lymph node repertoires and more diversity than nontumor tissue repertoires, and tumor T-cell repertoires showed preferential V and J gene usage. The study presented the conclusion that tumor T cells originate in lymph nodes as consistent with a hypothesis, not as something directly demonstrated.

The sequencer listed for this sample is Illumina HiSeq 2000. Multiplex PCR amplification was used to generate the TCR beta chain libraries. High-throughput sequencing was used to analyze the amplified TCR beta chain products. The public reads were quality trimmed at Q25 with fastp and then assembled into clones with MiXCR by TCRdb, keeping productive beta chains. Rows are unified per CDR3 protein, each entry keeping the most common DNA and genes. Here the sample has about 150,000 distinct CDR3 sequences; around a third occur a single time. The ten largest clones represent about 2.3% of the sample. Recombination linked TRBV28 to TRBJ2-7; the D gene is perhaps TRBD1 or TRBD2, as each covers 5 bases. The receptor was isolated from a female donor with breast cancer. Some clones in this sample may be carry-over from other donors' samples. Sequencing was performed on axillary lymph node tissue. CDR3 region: CASSVSGTAGHEQYF. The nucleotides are TGTGCCAGCAGTGTATCCGGGACGGCTGGGCACGAGCAGTACTTC.